This record concerns one T cell receptor (beta chain) sequence. V gave up 0 bases and J gave up 3 bases; unmatched junction bases: 7. Germline V lookup: CDR1 SGDLS, CDR2 YYNGEE. The CDR3 has 16 amino acids. This sample is drawn from a study of identifying expanded T cells in peripheral blood. Method: immunoSEQ multiplex PCR; TCRdb's copy keeps in-frame clones and lacks some. The table has about 100,000 clones, over 80% seen once. This TCR derives from a person aged 18 to 75 in good health. Sequencing input: blood. The chain employs TRBV9 and TRBJ1-1; 8 bases align to TRBD1. Here the CDR3 DNA reads TGTGCCAGCAGCGTAGCTCCTTCCAGGGGGCACACTGAAGCTTTCTTT. It specifies CASSVAPSRGHTEAFF.